This entry lists 25 T cell receptor beta chains sequenced from one sample in a study of regulatory T cells in long-lasting Graves disease. The time point: newly diagnosed GD, antithyroid drugs for less than 3 months. Preparation of the TCR library used RNA extracted from PBMCs. Sequencing libraries for TCR beta were prepared with iRepertoire HTBI primers and Arm-PCR of CDR3 regions. TCRdb passed the multiplex PCR reads through MiXCR, listing each CDR3 protein once. This table has 400,000 to 450,000 distinct CDR3 sequences, 14% to 15% appearing once. The same specimen was also included in a second study, on T cells in Graves' hyperthyroidism and ophthalmopathy.

The sequencing used peripheral blood mononuclear cells (PBMCs), collected at new diagnosis, from a patient treated with antithyroid drugs. The receptors stem from a woman aged 30 to 39 with Graves disease.

The CDR3 spells CASSQDSLRLDEKLFF. The DNA for the CDR3 is TGTGCCAGCAGCCAAGATAGTTTGCGGCTGGATGAAAAACTGTTTTTT. The genes are TRBV3-1 and TRBJ1-4; D remains ambiguous. The CDR3 totals 16 residues. Germline V lookup: CDR1 LGHDT, CDR2 YNNKEL (reference sequence). Trimming shortened V by 0 bases and J by 6 bases, and 14 bases separated the two germline ends.

V usage is TRBV19 and J usage is TRBJ2-3; D gene unclear. Germline CDR1 and CDR2: LNHDA and SQIVND (reference sequence). The CDR3 is 16 residues long. The germline V and J ends were trimmed by 3 bases and 0 bases, with 13 bases remaining between them. The CDR3 region is CASSILMVSSTDTQYF. In DNA form, the CDR3 reads TGTGCCAGTAGTATTTTGATGGTATCTAGCACAGATACGCAGTATTTT.

This clonotype has only a few counts. The chain is built from TRBV12-3 or TRBV12-4 and TRBJ2-5; 8 bases map to TRBD2. V lost 6 bases to trimming and J lost 4 bases; unmatched junction nucleotides: 10. The CDR3 spans 15 residues. The chain's CDR3 is CASSIRPGRGETQYF. CDR3 coding DNA: TGTGCCAGCAGCATCCGACCCGGGAGGGGAGAGACCCAGTACTTC.

J is TRBJ1-4 and V is TRBV6-2 or TRBV6-3; TRBD1 aligns across 7 bases. Germline V gene lookup returns CDR1 MNHEY and CDR2 SVGEGT. The CDR3 has 15 residues. The ends lost 6 bases at V and 10 bases at J; junction bases unmatched: 14. The chain's CDR3 is CASSDEAGGFGKLFF. The CDR3 bases are TGTGCCAGCAGCGATGAGGCAGGGGGTTTTGGAAAACTGTTTTTT.

There are many counts of this clonotype. The V gene is TRBV12-3 or TRBV12-4, the J gene TRBJ2-5, with unresolved D. The CDR3 covers 12 residues. The V and J ends lost 3 bases and 5 bases respectively, with 7 bases between them. CDR3 DNA sequence: TGTGCCAGCAGTTTCAAGGAGGAGACCCAGTACTTC. Amino acids: CASSFKEETQYF.

Concerning this clonotype itself: This may stem from a read error, because a much larger clone lies one nucleotide away. The chain links TRBV2 to TRBJ2-5, with no clear D. Germline V gene lookup returns CDR1 SNHLY and CDR2 FYNNEI. Between the trimmed V and J ends, which lost 1 base and 11 bases, there was a span of 14 bases. CDR3 length: 13 residues. For the CDR3, the DNA is TGTGCCAGCAGTGAAGGCCCTGCTGATGAGCAGTACTTC. As protein: CASSEGPADEQYF.

This clonotype showed up just a few times. The chain joins TRBV5-6 to TRBJ1-1, with no clear D. This CDR3 comprises 16 residues. Germline V gives CDR1 SGHDT, CDR2 YYEEEE. V was shortened by 0 bases and J by 3 bases, with 15 bases between the two germline ends. The CDR3 nucleotides are TGTGCCAGCAGCTTGGCTGGTGTAGGGAAGGACACTGAAGCTTTCTTT. It translates to CASSLAGVGKDTEAFF. The variable domain in full, with the rest retrieved from reference TRBV5-6 and TRBJ1-1, is DAGVTQSPTHLIKTRGQQVTLRCSPKSGHDTVSWYQQALGQGPQFIFQYYEEEERQRGNFPDRFSGHQFPNYSSELNVNALLLGDSALYLCASSLAGVGKDTEAFFGQGTRLTVV.

V is TRBV20-1 and J is TRBJ2-6, with 7 bases lining up with TRBD1. Trimming removed 5 bases from V and 2 bases from J; junction bases left unmatched: 3. This CDR3 has 14 residues. The germline CDR1 and CDR2 sequences are DFQATT and SNEGSKA (reference sequence). For the CDR3, the DNA is TGCAGTGCTCCCGACAGGGCTGGGGCCAACGTCCTGACTTTC. Amino acids: CSAPDRAGANVLTF.

There are many counts of this clonotype. The chain carries TRBV20-1 and TRBJ1-1; TRBD1 is a possible D gene (5 bases). The germline V gene encodes CDR1 DFQATT and CDR2 SNEGSKA (reference sequence). This CDR3 is 13 amino acids long. V lost 1 base, J lost 4 bases, and 10 bases lay in between. In DNA, the CDR3 is TGCAGTGCTAGAGGGCAGGGCACCACTGAAGCTTTCTTT. Its protein product is CSARGQGTTEAFF.

This clonotype was counted only a few times. The chain is built from TRBV29-1 and TRBJ2-3; no clear D. The CDR3 consists of 15 residues. The V end was cut by 5 bases, the J end by 3 bases, with 18 bases between. CDR1 and CDR2 (germline): SQVTM, ANQGSEA. The CDR3 coding sequence is TGCAGCGTTAAACACCCTCGGGTTTCTACAGATACGCAGTATTTT. It translates to CSVKHPRVSTDTQYF.

This clonotype was seen repeatedly, ten times or more. V and J are TRBV3-1 and TRBJ2-2; no firm D call. Germline CDR1 reads LGHDT; CDR2 reads YNNKEL (reference sequence). The CDR3 length is 15 residues. V was pared by 0 bases and J by 5 bases, with 10 bases between. The CDR3, as DNA: TGTGCCAGCAGCCAAGAGGCCTCGGCAACCGGGGAGCTGTTTTTT. Residues: CASSQEASATGELFF. Drawing the rest from reference TRBV3-1 and TRBJ2-2, the complete variable domain is DTAVSQTPKYLVTQMGNDKSIKCEQNLGHDTMYWYKQDSKKFLKIMFSYNNKELIINETVPNRFSPKSPDKAHLNLHINSLELGDSAVYFCASSQEASATGELFFGEGSRLTVL.

The sample holds many counts of this clonotype. The rearrangement joins TRBV5-1 to TRBJ2-7; no reliable D call. Deletions cut 6 bases from V and 6 bases from J, with 10 bases between. The CDR3 runs 11 residues. The germline V gene encodes CDR1 SGHRS and CDR2 YFSETQ. In DNA, the CDR3 is TGCGCCAGCAAAGGTTCCGGCGAGCAGTACTTC. It is translated as CASKGSGEQYF.

The V and J genes are TRBV20-1 and TRBJ1-6, with D maybe TRBD1 (5 bases). The germline V gene has CDR1 DFQATT and CDR2 SNEGSKA (reference sequence). This CDR3 has 14 residues. Trimming stripped 5 bases from V and 7 bases from J, with 15 bases between. CDR3 region: CSARMPGRNSPLHF. In DNA form, the CDR3 reads TGCAGTGCTCGTATGCCGGGACGAAATTCACCCCTCCACTTT.

This clonotype was seen ten or more times. The chain recombines TRBV20-1 with TRBJ2-3; TRBD2 is a possible D gene (6 bases). Germline loops: CDR1 DFQATT, CDR2 SNEGSKA (reference sequence). Trimming stripped 6 bases from V and 0 bases from J, with 13 bases between. This CDR3 comprises 14 residues. The CDR3 nucleotides read TGCAGTGCAGAAGTGCTAGCGAGCACAGATACGCAGTATTTT. It encodes CSAEVLASTDTQYF.

The V gene is TRBV7-6, the J gene TRBJ2-3, with 9 bases matching TRBD2. The V gene's germline CDR1 is SGHVS and CDR2 FNYEAQ. This CDR3 is 16 amino acids long. The V gene end was trimmed by 2 bases and the J gene end by 2 bases; junction bases not matched to a gene: 5. CDR3 sequence: CASSLIAGAPTDTQYF. For the CDR3, the DNA is TGTGCCAGCAGCTTAATAGCGGGAGCCCCCACAGATACGCAGTATTTT. Looking up the rest from reference TRBV7-6 and TRBJ2-3 gives the full variable domain: GAGVSQSPRYKVTKRGQDVALRCDPISGHVSLYWYRQALGQGPEFLTYFNYEAQQDKSGLPNDRFSAERPEGSISTLTIQRTEQRDSAMYRCASSLIAGAPTDTQYFGPGTRLTVL.

The table lists this clonotype with many counts. This sequence joins TRBV2 and TRBJ1-5; 11 nucleotides line up with TRBD1. The V and J ends lost 3 bases and 3 bases, in that order; junction bases with no gene match: 4. The CDR3 has 16 residues. CDR1 is SNHLY, CDR2 FYNNEI, per germline. The CDR3 loop reads CASSDPGQGVNQPQHF. CDR3 nucleotide sequence: TGTGCCAGCAGTGACCCGGGACAGGGGGTCAATCAGCCCCAGCATTTT.

This sequence joins TRBV6-9 and TRBJ1-6; no definite D call. Looked up from germline, CDR1 is MNHGY and CDR2 is SVAAGI. Trimming left V 3 bases short and J 7 bases short, with 13 bases between. The CDR3 extends over 15 amino acids. This CDR3 reads CASSYSSGLNSPLHF. CDR3 in DNA: TGTGCCAGCAGTTACTCTTCGGGCCTCAATTCACCCCTCCACTTT.

This chain links TRBV5-1 with TRBJ2-3; TRBD2 aligns across 7 bases. Germline V gene lookup returns CDR1 SGHRS and CDR2 YFSETQ. Trimming at V came to 4 bases and at J to 4 bases, leaving 9 bases not matched to a gene. The CDR3 length is 15 residues. CDR3 sequence reads: CASSAKTSNPDTQYF. CDR3 sequence (DNA): TGCGCCAGCAGCGCGAAGACTAGCAATCCAGATACGCAGTATTTT.

This clonotype was counted ten times or more. A junction end diverges from the germline sequence, so it may reflect a read error. V usage is TRBV7-9 and J usage is TRBJ2-1; TRBD2 agrees at 10 bases. This CDR3 comprises 16 residues. From germline, CDR1 is SEHNR and CDR2 FQNEAQ (reference sequence). Here the CDR3 DNA reads TGTGCCAGCAGACCGACCGCTAGCGGGAGTTACAGTGAGCAGTTCTTC. This gives the protein CASRPTASGSYSEQFF.

This clonotype was counted many times. Here the CDR3 DNA reads TGTGCCAGCAGCTTTCCTAGTGTCGAGCAGTACTTC. Its translation: CASSFPSVEQYF. The chain links TRBV5-5 to TRBJ2-7; D is uncertain. The germline V gene encodes CDR1 SGHKS and CDR2 YYEKEE (reference sequence). The germline V and J ends were trimmed by 2 bases and 6 bases, with 9 bases remaining between them. This CDR3 region has 12 residues.

This clonotype was recorded a few times. V is TRBV30 and J is TRBJ1-1; D is ambiguous. CDR1 is GTSNPN, CDR2 SVGIG, per germline (reference sequence). This CDR3 is 13 amino acids long. V was shortened by 1 base and J by 0 bases, with 6 bases between the two germline ends. DNA of the CDR3: TGTGCCTGGAGTGAAGGGATGAACACTGAAGCTTTCTTT. Its translation: CAWSEGMNTEAFF.

This clonotype was detected a few times. The chain uses TRBV12-3 or TRBV12-4 and TRBJ2-1; the match to TRBD2 covers 7 bases. The CDR3 is made up of 14 amino acids. V lost 10 bases, J lost 6 bases, and 12 bases stayed unmatched. The CDR3 coding sequence is TGTGCCACGGCTAGCGGCGTTGGGGTCAATGAGCAGTTCTTC. Translation gives CATASGVGVNEQFF.

This clonotype was observed many times. The CDR3 reads CSARGRGTGDHSNQPQHF. Written as DNA, the CDR3 is TGCAGTGCTAGAGGGAGGGGGACAGGGGACCATAGCAATCAGCCCCAGCATTTT. The rearrangement joins TRBV20-1 to TRBJ1-5; 10 bases are shared with TRBD1. The junction had 9 bases not matched to a gene; V was cut back by 1 base and J by 0 bases. The CDR3 sequence is 18 residues long. Germline V CDR1 and CDR2: DFQATT, SNEGSKA (reference sequence).

This clonotype was counted a few times. This chain joins TRBV5-8 and TRBJ2-5; maybe TRBD2 (5 bases). The CDR3 spans 16 residues. Germline CDR1 is SGHTS and CDR2 is YDEGEE. The V gene lost 9 bases and the J gene lost 0 bases, with 21 bases spanning the gap. The CDR3: CATPRGASLYQETQYF. The CDR3 DNA is TGTGCCACCCCTCGAGGAGCTAGCCTTTACCAAGAGACCCAGTACTTC.

Ten or more counts support this clonotype. This sequence joins TRBV29-1 and TRBJ2-2; D possibly corresponds to TRBD1 (6 bases). Germline assignment: CDR1 SQVTM and CDR2 ANQGSEA. The V end lost 0 bases, the J end lost 6 bases, and 11 bases lay between the germline ends. This CDR3 is 14 amino acids long. CDR3 nucleotides: TGCAGCGTTGAAGATCTAACAGGGCCCGGGGAGCTGTTTTTT. Its translation: CSVEDLTGPGELFF.